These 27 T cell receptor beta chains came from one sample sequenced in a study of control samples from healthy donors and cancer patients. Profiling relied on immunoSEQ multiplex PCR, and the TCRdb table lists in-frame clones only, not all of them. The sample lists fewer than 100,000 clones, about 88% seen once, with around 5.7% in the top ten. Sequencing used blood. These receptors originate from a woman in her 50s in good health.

CDR3 region: CASSFKQGFGNTIYF. The CDR3 DNA reads TGTGCCAGCAGCTTCAAACAGGGGTTTGGAAACACCATATATTTT. The J gene is TRBJ1-3, the V gene TRBV5-6; 7 bases map to TRBD1. The CDR3 consists of 15 residues. CDR1 is SGHDT and CDR2 is YYEEEE in the germline V gene. The trim removed 2 bases at V and 3 bases at J, leaving 5 bases unmatched.

The CDR3 protein is CASSRRPYEQYF. In nucleotides, the CDR3 is TGTGCCAGCAGCCGACGGCCCTACGAGCAGTACTTC. The gene calls are TRBV16 and TRBJ2-7; D unclear. Germline V CDR1 and CDR2: KGHSY, FQNENV. Trimming stripped 4 bases from V and 2 bases from J, with 6 bases between. This CDR3 contains 12 residues.

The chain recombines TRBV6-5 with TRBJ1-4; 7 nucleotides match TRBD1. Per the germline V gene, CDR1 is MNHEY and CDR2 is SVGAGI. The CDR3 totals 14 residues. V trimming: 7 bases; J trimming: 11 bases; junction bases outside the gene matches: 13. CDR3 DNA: TGTGCCAGCATCGAGGGAGAGGGGGCGGGGAAACTGTTTTTT. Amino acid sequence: CASIEGEGAGKLFF.

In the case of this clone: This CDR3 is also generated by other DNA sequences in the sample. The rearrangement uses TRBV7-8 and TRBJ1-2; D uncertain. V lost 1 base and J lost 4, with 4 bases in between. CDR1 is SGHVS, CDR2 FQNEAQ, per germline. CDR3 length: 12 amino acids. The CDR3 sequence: CASSLEGYGYTF. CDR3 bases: TGTGCCAGCAGCTTAGAGGGCTATGGCTACACCTTC. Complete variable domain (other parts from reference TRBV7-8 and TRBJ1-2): GAGVSQSPRYKVAKRGQDVALRCDPISGHVSLFWYQQALGQGPEFLTYFQNEAQLDKSGLPSDRFFAERPEGSVSTLKIQRTQQEDSAVYLCASSLEGYGYTFGSGTRLTVV.

CDR3: CSASNFPGNYGYTF. The CDR3 nucleotides are TGCAGTGCTAGTAATTTCCCCGGTAACTATGGCTACACCTTC. The rearrangement links TRBV20-1 to TRBJ1-2; D is unclear. This CDR3 region has 14 residues. From germline, CDR1 is DFQATT and CDR2 SNEGSKA (reference sequence). The V end was cut by 3 bases, the J end by 1 base, with 12 bases between.

The CDR3 here is CASSMAILPGHLPTF. In DNA, the CDR3 is TGTGCCAGTAGTATGGCCATTCTCCCGGGACACCTCCCCACCTTC. This chain uses TRBV19 with TRBJ1-2; possible D gene TRBD1, 6 bases. The CDR3 length is 15 residues. Germline loops: CDR1 LNHDA, CDR2 SQIVND (reference sequence). V was trimmed by 3 bases and J by 13 bases, leaving 24 bases between them.

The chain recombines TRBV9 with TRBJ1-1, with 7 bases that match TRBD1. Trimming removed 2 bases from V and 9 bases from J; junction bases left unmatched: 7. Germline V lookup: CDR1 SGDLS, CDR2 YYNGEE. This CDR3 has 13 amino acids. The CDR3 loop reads CASSVNRDSKAFF. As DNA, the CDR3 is TGTGCCAGCAGCGTTAACCGGGACAGCAAAGCTTTCTTT.

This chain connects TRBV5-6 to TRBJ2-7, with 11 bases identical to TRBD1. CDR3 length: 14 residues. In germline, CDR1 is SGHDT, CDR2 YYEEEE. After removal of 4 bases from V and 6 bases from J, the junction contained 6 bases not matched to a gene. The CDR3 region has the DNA TGTGCCAGCAGCCCCCCGGACAGGGGGCGCGAGCAGTACTTC. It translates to CASSPPDRGREQYF.

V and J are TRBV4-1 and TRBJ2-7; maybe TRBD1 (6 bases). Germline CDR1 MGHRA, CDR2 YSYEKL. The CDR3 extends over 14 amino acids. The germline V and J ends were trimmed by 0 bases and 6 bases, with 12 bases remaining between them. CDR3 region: CASSQDQGFGEQYF. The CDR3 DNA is TGCGCCAGCAGCCAAGATCAGGGGTTTGGCGAGCAGTACTTC.

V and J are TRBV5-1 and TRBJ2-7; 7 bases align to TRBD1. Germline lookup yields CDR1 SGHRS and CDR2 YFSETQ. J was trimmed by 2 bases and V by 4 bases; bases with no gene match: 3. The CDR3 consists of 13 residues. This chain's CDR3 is CASSHGQAYEQYF. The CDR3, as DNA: TGCGCCAGCAGCCATGGACAGGCCTACGAGCAGTACTTC.

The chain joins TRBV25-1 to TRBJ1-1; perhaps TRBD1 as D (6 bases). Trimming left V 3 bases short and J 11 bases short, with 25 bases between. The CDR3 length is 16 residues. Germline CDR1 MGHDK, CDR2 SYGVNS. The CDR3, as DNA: TGTGCCAGCAGTGATACAAGAAACAGGGTGAGGCCGAAGGCTTTCTTT. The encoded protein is CASSDTRNRVRPKAFF.

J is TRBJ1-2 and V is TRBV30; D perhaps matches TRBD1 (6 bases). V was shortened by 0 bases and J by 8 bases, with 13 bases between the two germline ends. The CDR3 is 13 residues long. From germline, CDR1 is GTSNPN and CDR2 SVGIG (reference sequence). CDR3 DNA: TGTGCCTGGAGTGTCCTTACGGACAGCGGCTACACCTTC. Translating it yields CAWSVLTDSGYTF.

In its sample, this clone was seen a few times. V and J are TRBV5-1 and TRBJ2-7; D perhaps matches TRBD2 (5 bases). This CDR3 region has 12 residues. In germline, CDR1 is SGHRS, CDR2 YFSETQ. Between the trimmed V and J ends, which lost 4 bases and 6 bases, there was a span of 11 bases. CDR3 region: CASSPPGIEQYF. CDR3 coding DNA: TGCGCCAGCAGCCCACCCGGGATCGAGCAGTACTTC.

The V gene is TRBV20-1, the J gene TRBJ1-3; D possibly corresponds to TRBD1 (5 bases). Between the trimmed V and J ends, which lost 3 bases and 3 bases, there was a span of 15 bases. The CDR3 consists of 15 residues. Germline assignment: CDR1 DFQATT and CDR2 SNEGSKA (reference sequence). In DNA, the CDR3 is TGCAGTGCTAGTGATTGGAGGGGAAGTGGAAACACCATATATTTT. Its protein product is CSASDWRGSGNTIYF.

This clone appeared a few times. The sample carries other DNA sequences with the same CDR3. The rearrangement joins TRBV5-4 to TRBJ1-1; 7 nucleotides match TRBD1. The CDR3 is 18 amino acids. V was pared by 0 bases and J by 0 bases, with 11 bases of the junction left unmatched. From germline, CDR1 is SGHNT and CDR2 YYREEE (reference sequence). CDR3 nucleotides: TGTGCCAGCAGCTTGGCTTTCAGGGGGGCCCCCCTGAACACTGAAGCTTTCTTT. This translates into CASSLAFRGAPLNTEAFF.

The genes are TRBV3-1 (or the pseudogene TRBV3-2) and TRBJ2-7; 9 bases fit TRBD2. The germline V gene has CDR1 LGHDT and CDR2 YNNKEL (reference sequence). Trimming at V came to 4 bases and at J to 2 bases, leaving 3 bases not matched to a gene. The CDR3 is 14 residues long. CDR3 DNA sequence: TGTGCCAGCAGCCCCAGCGGGGGGCCCTACGAGCAGTACTTC. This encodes CASSPSGGPYEQYF.

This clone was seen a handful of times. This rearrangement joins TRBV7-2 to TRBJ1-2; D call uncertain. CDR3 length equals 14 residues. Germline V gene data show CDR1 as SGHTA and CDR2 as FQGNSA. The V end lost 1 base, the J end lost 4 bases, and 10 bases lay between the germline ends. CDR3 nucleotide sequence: TGTGCCAGCAGCTTAGTTCCAGGTACCTATGGCTACACCTTC. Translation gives CASSLVPGTYGYTF.

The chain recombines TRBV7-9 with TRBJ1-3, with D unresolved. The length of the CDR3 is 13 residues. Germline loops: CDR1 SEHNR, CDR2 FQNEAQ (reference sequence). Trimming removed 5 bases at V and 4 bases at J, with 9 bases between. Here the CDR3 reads CASSRGFGNTIYF. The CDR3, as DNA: TGTGCCAGCAGCCGAGGGTTCGGAAACACCATATATTTT.

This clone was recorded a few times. CDR3 sequence (DNA): TGTGCCAGCAGTGAAATGCCATTAGGGTGGGGCACTGAAGCTTTCTTT. This codes for CASSEMPLGWGTEAFF. This chain joins TRBV6-1 and TRBJ1-1; no firm D call. The CDR3 covers 16 residues. Germline loops: CDR1 MNHNS, CDR2 SASEGT. V was trimmed by 2 bases and J by 4 bases, leaving 17 bases between them.

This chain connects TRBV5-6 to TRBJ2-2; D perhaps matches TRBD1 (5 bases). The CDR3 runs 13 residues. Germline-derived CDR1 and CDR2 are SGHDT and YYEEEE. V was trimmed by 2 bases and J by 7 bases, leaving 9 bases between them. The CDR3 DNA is TGTGCCAGCAGCTTCAGGGTGGGCGGGGAGCTGTTTTTT. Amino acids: CASSFRVGGELFF.

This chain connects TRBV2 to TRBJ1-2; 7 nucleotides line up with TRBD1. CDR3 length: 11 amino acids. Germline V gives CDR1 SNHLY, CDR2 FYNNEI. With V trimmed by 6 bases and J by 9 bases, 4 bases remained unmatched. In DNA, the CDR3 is TGTGCCAGCAGCGACAGGGTCAGCTACACCTTC. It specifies CASSDRVSYTF.

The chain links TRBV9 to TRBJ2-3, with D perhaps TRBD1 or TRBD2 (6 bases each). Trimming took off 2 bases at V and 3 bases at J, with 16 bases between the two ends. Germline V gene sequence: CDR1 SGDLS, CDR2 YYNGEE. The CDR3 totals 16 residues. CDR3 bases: TGTGCCAGCAGCGTTGCCGAAGGGGGGCCGACAGATACGCAGTATTTT. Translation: CASSVAEGGPTDTQYF.

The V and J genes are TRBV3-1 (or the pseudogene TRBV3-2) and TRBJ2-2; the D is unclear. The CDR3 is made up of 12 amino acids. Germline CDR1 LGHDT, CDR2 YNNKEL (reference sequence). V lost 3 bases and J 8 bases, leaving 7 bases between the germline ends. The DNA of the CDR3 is TGTGCCAGCAGCCACGGTGGTGGGGAGCTGTTTTTT. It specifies CASSHGGGELFF.

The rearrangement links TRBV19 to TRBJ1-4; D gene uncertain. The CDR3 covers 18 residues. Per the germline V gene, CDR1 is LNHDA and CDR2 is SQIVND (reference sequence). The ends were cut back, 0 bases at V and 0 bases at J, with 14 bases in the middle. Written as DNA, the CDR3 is TGTGCCAGTAGTATAGATCCGTCGCGGCAGGCAACTAATGAAAAACTGTTTTTT. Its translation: CASSIDPSRQATNEKLFF.

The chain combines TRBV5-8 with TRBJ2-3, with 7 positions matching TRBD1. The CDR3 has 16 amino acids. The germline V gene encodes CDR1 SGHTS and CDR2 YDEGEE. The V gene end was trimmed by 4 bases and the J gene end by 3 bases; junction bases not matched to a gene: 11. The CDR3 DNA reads TGTGCCAGCAGCGGGACAGTCGAATATCTAACAGATACGCAGTATTTT. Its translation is CASSGTVEYLTDTQYF.

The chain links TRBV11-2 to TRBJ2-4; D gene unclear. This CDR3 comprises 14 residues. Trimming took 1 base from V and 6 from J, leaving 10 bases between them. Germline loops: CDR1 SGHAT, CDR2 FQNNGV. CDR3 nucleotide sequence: TGTGCCAGCAGCTTAGGTTTGTCAGGAAACATTCAGTACTTC. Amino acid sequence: CASSLGLSGNIQYF.

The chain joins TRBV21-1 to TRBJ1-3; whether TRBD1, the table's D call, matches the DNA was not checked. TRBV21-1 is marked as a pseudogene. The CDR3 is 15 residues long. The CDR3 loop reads CASSKTGGEGNTIYF. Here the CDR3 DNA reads TGTGCCAGCAGCAAAACAGGGGGGGAAGGAAACACCATATATTTT.